These T cell receptor beta chains were read from a single sample in a study of vaccination and CD4 T cells after COVID-19. Antigens for these TCRs are unknown. TCRdb used MiXCR to reprocess the PCR reads, holding one entry per CDR3 protein. The repertoire includes tens of thousands of distinct CDR3 sequences, 65% to 70% of them detected once, and around 3.8% sits in the top ten. Specimen: CD4+ T cells from blood, cultured in vitro. Source of these receptors: a human donor who had recovered from COVID-19. The CDR3 runs from the conserved cysteine through the conserved F or W. Fields, in order: J gene, D gene, clone size, V gene, CDR3 protein, CDR3 DNA. D genes are given only for firm matches. Size is stated for part of the rows, as once, few or many counts, or as a class when the clone is expanded.

TRBJ2-3,-,-,TRBV6-1,CASSESEGRRQYF,TGTGCCAGCAGTGAATCGGAGGGGAGGAGGCAGTATTTT
TRBJ1-1,TRBD1,-,TRBV7-9,CASSLQGMFTEAFF,TGTGCCAGCAGCCTACAGGGGATGTTCACTGAAGCTTTCTTT
TRBJ1-3,-,once,TRBV3-1,CASSQGTGRAGNTIYF,TGTGCCAGCAGCCAAGGGACGGGACGTGCTGGAAACACCATATATTTT
TRBJ1-6,-,-,TRBV20-1,CSARDSRSYNSPLHF,TGCAGTGCTAGAGATTCGCGGTCCTATAATTCACCCCTCCACTTT
TRBJ1-1,-,-,TRBV2,CASSDSGNTEAFF,TGTGCCAGCAGTGATTCGGGGAACACTGAAGCTTTCTTT
TRBJ2-7,TRBD1,-,TRBV4-2,CASSRRDRDYEQYF,TGTGCCAGCAGCCGCCGGGACAGGGACTACGAGCAGTACTTC
TRBJ1-4,-,-,TRBV30,CAWSALGTNEKLFF,TGTGCCTGGAGTGCCCTCGGGACTAATGAAAAACTGTTTTTT
TRBJ2-5,-,-,TRBV20-1,CSARSPTLRPETQYF,TGCAGTGCTAGAAGCCCCACGCTGAGGCCAGAGACCCAGTACTTC
TRBJ2-2,-,-,TRBV7-7,CASSLQDLTGELFF,TGTGCTAGCAGCTTACAGGATTTAACCGGGGAGCTGTTTTTT
TRBJ2-3,-,-,TRBV28,CASSWGTDTQYF,TGTGCCAGCAGTTGGGGCACAGATACGCAGTATTTT
TRBJ2-7,TRBD1,once,TRBV7-9,CASSLGQGHEQYF,TGTGCCAGCAGCTTAGGACAGGGCCACGAGCAGTACTTC
TRBJ2-1,-,-,TRBV7-9,CASSFTSSYNEQFF,TGTGCCAGCAGCTTCACATCCTCCTACAATGAGCAGTTCTTC
TRBJ1-5,-,-,TRBV24-1,CATSAWAGPQHF,TGTGCCACCAGTGCGTGGGCGGGACCCCAGCATTTT
TRBJ2-5,TRBD2,-,TRBV7-2,CASSPTSGAWTQYF,TGTGCCAGCAGCCCGACTAGCGGTGCTTGGACCCAGTACTTC
TRBJ2-2,TRBD2,-,TRBV30,CAWSFGGRGHTGELFF,TGTGCCTGGAGTTTCGGCGGGAGGGGGCACACCGGGGAGCTGTTTTTT
TRBJ1-2,TRBD1,few,TRBV6-1,CASSGQGISGYTF,TGTGCCAGCAGCGGACAGGGAATAAGTGGCTACACCTTC
TRBJ1-6,-,few,TRBV6-2/TRBV6-3,CASTLGDSPLHF,TGTGCCAGCACTCTGGGTGATTCACCCCTCCACTTT
TRBJ2-2,-,-,TRBV27,CASSWRGTGELFF,TGTGCCAGCAGTTGGAGGGGAACCGGGGAGCTGTTTTTT
TRBJ2-3,TRBD2,-,TRBV7-3,CASSFRGGDTQYF,TGTGCCAGCAGCTTCCGGGGGGGAGATACGCAGTATTTT
TRBJ2-7,TRBD2,-,TRBV20-1,CSVLWGGYEQYF,TGCAGTGTTCTCTGGGGGGGCTACGAGCAGTACTTC
TRBJ2-7,TRBD1,-,TRBV7-9,CASSPGQGGWDEQYF,TGTGCCAGCAGCCCCGGACAGGGAGGTTGGGACGAGCAGTACTTC
TRBJ1-2,-,-,TRBV29-1,CSVEAPIGGGGYTF,TGCAGCGTTGAAGCCCCCATCGGCGGGGGTGGCTACACCTTC
TRBJ2-7,TRBD1,-,TRBV6-1,CASRRGTGDNYEQYF,TGTGCCAGCAGAAGAGGGACAGGGGACAACTACGAGCAGTACTTC
TRBJ2-1,-,-,TRBV29-1,CSVVRLAIYNEQFF,TGCAGCGTTGTACGCCTAGCGATTTACAATGAGCAGTTCTTC
TRBJ1-6,-,-,TRBV6-5,CASSYSNPPGSPLHF,TGTGCCAGCAGTTACTCGAATCCCCCGGGTTCACCCCTCCACTTT
TRBJ2-3,TRBD1,few,TRBV30,CAWNQGAADTQYF,TGTGCCTGGAATCAGGGGGCCGCAGATACGCAGTATTTT
TRBJ1-2,TRBD1,-,TRBV12-3/TRBV12-4,CASSRQGAGGYTF,TGTGCCAGCAGTCGACAGGGGGCCGGCGGCTACACCTTC
TRBJ2-5,-,few,TRBV6-5,CASSYSGGETQYF,TGTGCCAGCAGTTACTCGGGAGGAGAGACCCAGTACTTC
TRBJ2-4,-,-,TRBV21-1,CASSSGLAGRGKNIQYF,TGTGCCAGCAGCTCCGGACTAGCGGGTCGGGGTAAAAACATTCAGTACTTC
TRBJ1-5,-,-,TRBV6-1,CASSPPGNNQPQHF,TGTGCCAGCAGCCCTCCAGGGAACAATCAGCCCCAGCATTTT
TRBJ2-1,TRBD2,-,TRBV20-1,CSARAGSGGAVYNEQFF,TGCAGTGCTAGAGCGGGTAGCGGGGGGGCGGTCTACAATGAGCAGTTCTTC
TRBJ2-7,TRBD1,-,TRBV11-3,CASSPSTGGGEQYF,TGTGCCAGCAGCCCCTCCACAGGGGGCGGCGAGCAGTACTTC
TRBJ2-3,TRBD2,-,TRBV6-2/TRBV6-3,CASSPGRYYTQYF,TGTGCCAGCAGTCCCGGGAGGTACTATACGCAGTATTTT
TRBJ1-5,-,-,TRBV6-5,CASSYSKDTFATQPQHF,TGTGCCAGCAGTTACTCGAAGGACACTTTTGCTACTCAGCCCCAGCATTTT
TRBJ2-5,-,-,TRBV7-6,CASSQKETQYF,TGTGCCAGCAGCCAAAAAGAGACCCAGTACTTC
TRBJ1-2,-,-,TRBV4-3,CASSQVFAGALVGYTF,TGCGCCAGCAGCCAAGTGTTTGCGGGGGCTTTAGTTGGCTACACCTTC
TRBJ1-5,-,-,TRBV7-2,CASSLAGQPNQPQHF,TGTGCCAGCAGCTTAGCGGGGCAGCCCAATCAGCCCCAGCATTTT
TRBJ2-5,TRBD2,-,TRBV7-9,CASSPLLAGGQETQYF,TGTGCCAGCAGCCCCCTACTAGCGGGAGGCCAAGAGACCCAGTACTTC
TRBJ1-2,TRBD1,-,TRBV19,CASRILGQVYGYTF,TGTGCCAGTAGAATACTGGGACAGGTGTATGGCTACACCTTC
TRBJ1-4,TRBD1,once,TRBV11-3,CASSHRTGGDEKLFF,TGTGCCAGCAGCCACAGGACAGGGGGAGATGAAAAACTGTTTTTT
TRBJ2-4,-,-,TRBV7-2,CASSLAGRGNIQYF,TGTGCCAGCAGCTTAGCGGGCAGAGGGAACATTCAGTACTTC
TRBJ2-7,TRBD2,-,TRBV20-1,CSATILGTSGIHEQYF,TGCAGTGCTACCATTCTCGGGACTAGCGGGATCCACGAGCAGTACTTC
TRBJ1-5,TRBD1,-,TRBV7-2,CASSSTGINQPQHF,TGTGCCAGCAGCTCGACAGGGATCAATCAGCCCCAGCATTTT
TRBJ1-2,-,-,TRBV5-8,CASSLPGENYGYTF,TGTGCCAGCAGCTTACCGGGGGAGAACTATGGCTACACCTTC
TRBJ1-1,-,-,TRBV11-2,CASSFNRVGEAFF,TGTGCCAGCAGCTTTAACAGGGTTGGTGAAGCTTTCTTT
TRBJ2-2,-,-,TRBV24-1,CATSEGRTGYTGELFF,TGTGCCACCAGTGAGGGGCGGACGGGATACACCGGGGAGCTGTTTTTT
TRBJ2-1,-,-,TRBV19,CASGGLGSYNEQFF,TGTGCCAGTGGAGGTCTGGGCTCCTACAATGAGCAGTTCTTC